This T cell receptor (beta chain) was observed in a study of T cell changes during pregnancy in multiple sclerosis. The assay was immunoSEQ multiplex PCR, and TCRdb's table has in-frame clones only and misses some. The sample shows tens of thousands of clones, 85% to 95% of them seen only once. The receptor was derived from a female donor in good health, enrolled as a control in a pregnancy study. Sample: peripheral blood, taken in the third trimester of pregnancy.

The CDR3 DNA is TGTGCCACCAGCAGAGATCGGCAGGGCTCTAACTATGGCTACACCTTC. Translation gives CATSRDRQGSNYGYTF. The gene calls are TRBV15 and TRBJ1-2; D may be TRBD1 (5 bases). Trimming removed 0 bases at V and 0 bases at J, with 11 bases between. CDR1 is LNHNV and CDR2 is YYDKDF in the germline V gene (reference sequence). The CDR3 spans 16 residues.